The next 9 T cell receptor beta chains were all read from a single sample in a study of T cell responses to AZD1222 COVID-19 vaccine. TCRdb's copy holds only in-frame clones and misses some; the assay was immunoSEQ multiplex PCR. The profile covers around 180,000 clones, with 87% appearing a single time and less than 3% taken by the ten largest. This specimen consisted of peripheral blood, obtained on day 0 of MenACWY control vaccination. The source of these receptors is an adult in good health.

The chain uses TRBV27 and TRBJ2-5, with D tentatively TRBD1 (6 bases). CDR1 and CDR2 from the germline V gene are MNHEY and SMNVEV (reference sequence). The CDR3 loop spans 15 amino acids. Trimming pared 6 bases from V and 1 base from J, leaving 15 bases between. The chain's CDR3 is CASSGYRGTQETQYF. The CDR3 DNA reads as TGTGCCAGCAGCGGGTATAGGGGGACCCAAGAGACCCAGTACTTC.

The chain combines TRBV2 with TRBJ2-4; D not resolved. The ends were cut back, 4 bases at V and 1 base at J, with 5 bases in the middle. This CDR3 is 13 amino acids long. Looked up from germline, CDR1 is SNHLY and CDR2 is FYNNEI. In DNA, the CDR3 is TGTGCCAGCAGTGCTGAGGCCAAAAACATTCAGTACTTC. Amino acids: CASSAEAKNIQYF.

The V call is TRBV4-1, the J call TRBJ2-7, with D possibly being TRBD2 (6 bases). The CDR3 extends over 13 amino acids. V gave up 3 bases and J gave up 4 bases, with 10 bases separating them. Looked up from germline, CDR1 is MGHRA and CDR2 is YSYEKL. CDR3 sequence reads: CASSQAGSYEQYF. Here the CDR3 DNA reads TGCGCCAGCAGCCAGGCGGGGAGTTACGAGCAGTACTTC.

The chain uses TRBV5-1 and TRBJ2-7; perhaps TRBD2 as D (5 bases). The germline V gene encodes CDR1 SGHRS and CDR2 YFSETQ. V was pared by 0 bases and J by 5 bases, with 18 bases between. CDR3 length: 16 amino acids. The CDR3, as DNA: TGCGCCAGCAGCTTGGCGGTGCGTGCGGGCCTTGACGAGCAGTACTTC. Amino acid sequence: CASSLAVRAGLDEQYF. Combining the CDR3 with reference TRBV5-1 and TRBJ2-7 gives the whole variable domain KAGVTQTPRYLIKTRGQQVTLSCSPISGHRSVSWYQQTPGQGLQFLFEYFSETQRNKGNFPGRFSGRQFSNSRSEMNVSTLELGDSALYLCASSLAVRAGLDEQYFGPGTRLTVT.

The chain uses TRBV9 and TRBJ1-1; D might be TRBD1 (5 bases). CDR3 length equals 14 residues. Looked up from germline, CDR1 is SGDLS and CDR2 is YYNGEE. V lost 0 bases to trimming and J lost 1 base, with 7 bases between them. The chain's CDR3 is CASSVGGPNTEAFF. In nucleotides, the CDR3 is TGTGCCAGCAGCGTAGGGGGACCGAACACTGAAGCTTTCTTT.

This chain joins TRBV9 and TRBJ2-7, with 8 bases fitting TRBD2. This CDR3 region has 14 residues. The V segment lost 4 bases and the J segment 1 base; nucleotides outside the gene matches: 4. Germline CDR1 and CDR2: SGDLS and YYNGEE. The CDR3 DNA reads TGTGCCAGCAGCTTAGCGGGGACGTCCTACGAGCAGTACTTC. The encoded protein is CASSLAGTSYEQYF.

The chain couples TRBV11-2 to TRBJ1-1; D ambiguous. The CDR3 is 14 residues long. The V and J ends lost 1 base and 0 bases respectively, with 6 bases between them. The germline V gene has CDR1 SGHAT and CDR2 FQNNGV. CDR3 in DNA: TGTGCCAGCAGCTTAGCCAGCTTGAACACTGAAGCTTTCTTT. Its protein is CASSLASLNTEAFF. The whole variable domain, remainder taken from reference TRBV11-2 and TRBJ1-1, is EAGVAQSPRYKIIEKRQSVAFWCNPISGHATLYWYQQILGQGPKLLIQFQNNGVVDDSQLPKDRFSAERLKGVDSTLKIQPAKLEDSAVYLCASSLASLNTEAFFGQGTRLTVV.

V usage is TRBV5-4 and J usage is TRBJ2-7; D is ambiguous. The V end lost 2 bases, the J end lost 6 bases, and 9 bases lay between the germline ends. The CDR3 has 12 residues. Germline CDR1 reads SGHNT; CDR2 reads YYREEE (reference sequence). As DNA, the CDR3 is TGTGCCAGCAGCTTTAGGCGTGGCGAGCAGTACTTC. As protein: CASSFRRGEQYF.

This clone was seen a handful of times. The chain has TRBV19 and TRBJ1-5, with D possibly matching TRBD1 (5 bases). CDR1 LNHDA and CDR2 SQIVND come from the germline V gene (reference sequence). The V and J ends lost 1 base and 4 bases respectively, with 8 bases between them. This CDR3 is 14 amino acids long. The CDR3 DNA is TGTGCCAGTAGTATAGCGGGGGATAATCAGCCCCAGCATTTT. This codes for CASSIAGDNQPQHF.